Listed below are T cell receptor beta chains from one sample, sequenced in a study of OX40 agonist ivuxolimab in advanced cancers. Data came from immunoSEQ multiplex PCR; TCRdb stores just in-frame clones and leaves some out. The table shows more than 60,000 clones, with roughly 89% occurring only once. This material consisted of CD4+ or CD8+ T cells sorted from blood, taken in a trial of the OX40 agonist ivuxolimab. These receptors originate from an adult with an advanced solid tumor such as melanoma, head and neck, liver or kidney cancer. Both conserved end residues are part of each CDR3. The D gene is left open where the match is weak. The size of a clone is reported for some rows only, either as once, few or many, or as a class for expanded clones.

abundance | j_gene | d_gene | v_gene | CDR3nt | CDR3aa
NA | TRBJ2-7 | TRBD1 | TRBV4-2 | TGTGCCAGCAGCCCCCGACAGGGGGATATCTACGAGCAGTACTTC | CASSPRQGDIYEQYF
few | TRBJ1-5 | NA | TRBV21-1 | TGTGCCAGCAATTCGGATTGTTTT | CASNSDCF
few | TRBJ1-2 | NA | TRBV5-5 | TGTGCCAGCAGCTTGGGGTACAGGGAGAACTATGGCTACACCTTC | CASSLGYRENYGYTF
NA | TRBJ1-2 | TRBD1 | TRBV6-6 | TGTGCCAGCAGTCCGGGACAGGTCATCAACTATGGCTACACCTTC | CASSPGQVINYGYTF
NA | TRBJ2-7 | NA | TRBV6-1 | TGTGCCAGCAATCGGGGGTCCGGTGGGTACGAGCAGTACTTC | CASNRGSGGYEQYF
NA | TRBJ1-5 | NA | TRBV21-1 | TGTGCCAGCATGTGGGGGAGGGTGAGGGGTCAGCCCCAGCATTTT | CASMWGRVRGQPQHF
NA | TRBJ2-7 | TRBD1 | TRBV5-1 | TGCGCCACCTCCCTGGGACAGGGGTCCTACGAGCAGTACTTC | CATSLGQGSYEQYF
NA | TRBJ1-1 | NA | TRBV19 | TGTGCCAGTAGTACGGGACACCAGAACACTGAAGCTTTCTTT | CASSTGHQNTEAFF
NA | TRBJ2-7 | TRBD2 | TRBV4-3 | TGCGCCAGCAGCCTGGGGACTAGCGGAACCTACGAGCAGTACTTC | CASSLGTSGTYEQYF
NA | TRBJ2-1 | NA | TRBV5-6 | TGTGCCAGCAGCTTGGCCGGGGGGCGCTTAGATGAGCAGTTCTTC | CASSLAGGRLDEQFF
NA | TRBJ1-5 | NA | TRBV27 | TGTGCCAGCAGTTTGCGGTTTGCGGGGTATCAGCCCCAGCATTTT | CASSLRFAGYQPQHF
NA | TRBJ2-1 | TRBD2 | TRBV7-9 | TGTGCCAGCAGCTCCACCCCGGGACTAGCGGCGCCCGAGCAGTTCTTC | CASSSTPGLAAPEQFF
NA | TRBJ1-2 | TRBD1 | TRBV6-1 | TGTGCCAGCAGCCTCGGGACAGGGGGGAACTATGGCTACACCTTC | CASSLGTGGNYGYTF
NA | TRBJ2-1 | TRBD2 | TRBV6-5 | TGTGCCAGCAGACCCGGGGCCAGCGGGAAGAATGAGCAGTTCTTC | CASRPGASGKNEQFF
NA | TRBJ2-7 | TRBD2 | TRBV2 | TGTGCCAGCAGTAGGACTAGCGGGTACGAGCAGTACTTC | CASSRTSGYEQYF
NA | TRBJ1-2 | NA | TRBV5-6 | TGTGCCAGCAGCCGGGAAAGCTATGGCTACACCTTC | CASSRESYGYTF
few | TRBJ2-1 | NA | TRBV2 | TGTGCCAGCGAGGGAGGCTCCCTTGGATGGGGCGATGAGCAGTTCTTC | CASEGGSLGWGDEQFF
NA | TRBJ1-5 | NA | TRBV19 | TGTGCCAGTAATACAGCGGTTAGCAATCAGCCCCAGCATTTT | CASNTAVSNQPQHF
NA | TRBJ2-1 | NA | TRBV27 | TGTGCCAGCACCCAAGGTGCGAGGGGGGGCGGGAATGAGCAGTTCTTC | CASTQGARGGGNEQFF
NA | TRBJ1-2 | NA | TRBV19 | TGTGCCAGTAGCGACAGCTATGGCTACACCTTC | CASSDSYGYTF
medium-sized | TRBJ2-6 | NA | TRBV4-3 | TGCGCCAGCACCCCTCACGGGCTCTCTGGGGCCAACGTCCTGACTTTC | CASTPHGLSGANVLTF
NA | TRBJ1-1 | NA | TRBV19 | TGTGCCAGTAGTTTCACAGGTAGCCCTGAAGCTTTCTTT | CASSFTGSPEAFF
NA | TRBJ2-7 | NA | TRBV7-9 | TGTGCCAGCAGCCCGGACTGGGACGAGCAGTACTTC | CASSPDWDEQYF
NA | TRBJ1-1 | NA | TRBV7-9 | TGTGCCAGCAGCCCCCATCAGGGGACTGAAGCTTTCTTT | CASSPHQGTEAFF
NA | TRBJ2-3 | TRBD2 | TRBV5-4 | TGTGCCAGCAGCTTGTTAAGCGGGGCCAAAAGGGATACGCAGTATTTT | CASSLLSGAKRDTQYF
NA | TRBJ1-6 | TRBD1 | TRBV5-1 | TGCGCCAGCAGCTTGGGAATTTCGGGACAGGTCCCTTCACCCCTCCACTTT | CASSLGISGQVPSPLHF
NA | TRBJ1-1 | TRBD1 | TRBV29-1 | TGCAGCGTTGAGGCAGGGGGCAGGGACACTGAAGCTTTCTTT | CSVEAGGRDTEAFF
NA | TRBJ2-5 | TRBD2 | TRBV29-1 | TGCAGCGTTAAGACTAGCCGGGAGACCCAGTACTTC | CSVKTSRETQYF
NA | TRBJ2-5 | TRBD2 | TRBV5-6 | TGTGCCAGCAGCCCGGCAGGGAGGGAGTACCAAGAGACCCAGTACTTC | CASSPAGREYQETQYF
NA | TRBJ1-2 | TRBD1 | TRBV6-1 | TGTGCCAGCAGTGAACTGGACAGGGCTAACTATGGCTACACCTTC | CASSELDRANYGYTF
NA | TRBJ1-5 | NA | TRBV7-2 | TGTGCCAGCAGCTTAGACGGGGGAAGCAATCAGCCCCAGCATTTT | CASSLDGGSNQPQHF
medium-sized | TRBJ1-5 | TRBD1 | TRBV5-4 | TGTGCCAGCAGCTTGGGAGGACAGGGGATGGGGAGCAATCAGCCCCAGCATTTT | CASSLGGQGMGSNQPQHF
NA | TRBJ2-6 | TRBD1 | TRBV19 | TGTGCCAGTACCCCGGGGACAGGGACTTATGGGGCCAACGTCCTGACTTTC | CASTPGTGTYGANVLTF
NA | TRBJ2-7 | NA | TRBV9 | TGTGCCAGCAGCGTAGCTTCTGTAAGCGAATTCTCCTACGAGCAGTACTTC | CASSVASVSEFSYEQYF
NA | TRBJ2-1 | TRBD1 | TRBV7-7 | TGTGCCAGCAGTCAATCACAGGGGCCGCAGTTCTTC | CASSQSQGPQFF
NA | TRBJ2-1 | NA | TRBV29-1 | TGCAGCGCCGCGCCAAGAGGGACCAATGAGCAGTTCTTC | CSAAPRGTNEQFF
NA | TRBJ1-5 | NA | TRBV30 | TGTGCCTGGAAAACTGGGGGCAATCAGCCCCAGCATTTT | CAWKTGGNQPQHF
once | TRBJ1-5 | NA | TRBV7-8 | TGTGCCAGCAGCTGGGGGCCAAATCAGCCCCAGCATTTT | CASSWGPNQPQHF
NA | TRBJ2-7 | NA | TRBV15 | TGTGCCACCAGCATGGGACTTACCTACGAGCAGTACTTC | CATSMGLTYEQYF
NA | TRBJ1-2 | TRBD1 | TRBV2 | TGTGCCAGCAGTGCCGAGACAGGGAGCTATGGCTACACCTTC | CASSAETGSYGYTF
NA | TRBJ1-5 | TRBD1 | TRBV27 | TGTGCCAGCAGTTACAGGGGGGCCAATCAGCCCCAGCATTTT | CASSYRGANQPQHF
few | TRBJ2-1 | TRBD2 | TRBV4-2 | TGTGCCAGCAGCCAAGATCAGAGACTAGCGGGAGACGAGCAGTTCTTC | CASSQDQRLAGDEQFF